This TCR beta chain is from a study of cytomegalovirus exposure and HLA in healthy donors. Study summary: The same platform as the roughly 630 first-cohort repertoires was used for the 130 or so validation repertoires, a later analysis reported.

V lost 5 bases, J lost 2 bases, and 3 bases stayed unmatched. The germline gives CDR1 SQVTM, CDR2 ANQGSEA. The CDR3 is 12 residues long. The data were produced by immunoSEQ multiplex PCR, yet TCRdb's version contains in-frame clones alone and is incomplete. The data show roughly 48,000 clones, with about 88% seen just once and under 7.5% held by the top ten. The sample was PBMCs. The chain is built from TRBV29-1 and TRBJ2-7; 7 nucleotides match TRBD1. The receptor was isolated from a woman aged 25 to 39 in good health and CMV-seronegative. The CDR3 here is CSVLTGTYEQYF. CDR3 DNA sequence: TGCAGCGTTCTGACAGGGACCTACGAGCAGTACTTC.